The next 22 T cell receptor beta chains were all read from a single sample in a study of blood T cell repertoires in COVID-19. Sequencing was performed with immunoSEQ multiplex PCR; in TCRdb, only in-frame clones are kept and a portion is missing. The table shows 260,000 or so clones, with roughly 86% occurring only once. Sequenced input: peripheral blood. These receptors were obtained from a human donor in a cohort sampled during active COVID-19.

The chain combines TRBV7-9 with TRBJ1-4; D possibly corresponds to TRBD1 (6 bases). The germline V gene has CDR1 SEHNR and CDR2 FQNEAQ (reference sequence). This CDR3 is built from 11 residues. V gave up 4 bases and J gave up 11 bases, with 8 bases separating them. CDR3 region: CASSWDIKLFF. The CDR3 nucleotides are TGTGCCAGCAGCTGGGACATTAAACTGTTTTTT.

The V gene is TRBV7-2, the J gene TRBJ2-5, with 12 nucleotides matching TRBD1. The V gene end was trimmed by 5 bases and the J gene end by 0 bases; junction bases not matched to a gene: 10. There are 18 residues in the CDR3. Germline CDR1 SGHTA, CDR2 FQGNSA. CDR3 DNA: TGTGCCAGCAGCAGAAGGGGGACAGGGGGCCTAAACCAAGAGACCCAGTACTTC. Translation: CASSRRGTGGLNQETQYF.

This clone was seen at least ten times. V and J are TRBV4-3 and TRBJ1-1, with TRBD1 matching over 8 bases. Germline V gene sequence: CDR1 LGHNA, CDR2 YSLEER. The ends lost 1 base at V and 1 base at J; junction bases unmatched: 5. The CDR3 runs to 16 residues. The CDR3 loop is CASSQVFGQGNTEAFF. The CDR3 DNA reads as TGCGCCAGCAGCCAAGTTTTCGGACAGGGGAACACTGAAGCTTTCTTT.

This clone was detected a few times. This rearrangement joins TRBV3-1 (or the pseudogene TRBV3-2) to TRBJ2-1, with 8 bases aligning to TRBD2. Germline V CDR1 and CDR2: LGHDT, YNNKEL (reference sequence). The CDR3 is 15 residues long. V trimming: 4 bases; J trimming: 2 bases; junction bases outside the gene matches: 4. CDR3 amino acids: CASSLSGTTYNEQFF. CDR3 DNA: TGTGCCAGCAGCCTTAGCGGGACAACCTACAATGAGCAGTTCTTC.

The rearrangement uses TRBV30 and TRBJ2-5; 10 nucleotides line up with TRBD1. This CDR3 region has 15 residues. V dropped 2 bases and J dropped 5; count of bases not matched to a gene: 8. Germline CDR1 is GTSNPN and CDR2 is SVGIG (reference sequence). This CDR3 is CAWSPSTGGGETQYF. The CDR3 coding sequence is TGTGCCTGGAGTCCCTCGACAGGGGGCGGTGAGACCCAGTACTTC.

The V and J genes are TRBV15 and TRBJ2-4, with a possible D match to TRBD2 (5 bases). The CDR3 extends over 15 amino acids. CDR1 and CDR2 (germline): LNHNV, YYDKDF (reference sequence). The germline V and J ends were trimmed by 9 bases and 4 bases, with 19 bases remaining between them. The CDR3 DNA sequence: TGTGCCACGGAGAGAGGACTGGCTTTGAAAAACATTCAGTACTTC. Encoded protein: CATERGLALKNIQYF.

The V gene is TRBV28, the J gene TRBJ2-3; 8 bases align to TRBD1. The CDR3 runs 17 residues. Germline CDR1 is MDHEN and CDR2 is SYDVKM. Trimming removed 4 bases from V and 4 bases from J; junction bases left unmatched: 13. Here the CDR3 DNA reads TGTGCCAGCAGTTCACCACCGGACAGGGTGTTATCAGATACGCAGTATTTT. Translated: CASSSPPDRVLSDTQYF.

The CDR3 protein is CSARTGGINQRGYTF. The CDR3 coding sequence is TGCAGCGCTCGGACAGGGGGCATTAATCAGAGGGGCTACACCTTC. This chain links TRBV29-1 with TRBJ1-2, with TRBD1 matching over 11 bases. The CDR3 has 15 residues. From germline, CDR1 is SQVTM and CDR2 ANQGSEA. J gave up 8 bases and V 7 bases, and 15 bases lay outside the gene matches.

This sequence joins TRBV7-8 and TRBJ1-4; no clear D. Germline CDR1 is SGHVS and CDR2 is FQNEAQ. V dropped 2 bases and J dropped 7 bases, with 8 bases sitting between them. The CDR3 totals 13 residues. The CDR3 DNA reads TGTGCCAGCAGCTTATCCTGGAGTGAAAAACTGTTTTTT. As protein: CASSLSWSEKLFF. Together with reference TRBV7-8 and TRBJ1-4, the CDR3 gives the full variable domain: GAGVSQSPRYKVAKRGQDVALRCDPISGHVSLFWYQQALGQGPEFLTYFQNEAQLDKSGLPSDRFFAERPEGSVSTLKIQRTQQEDSAVYLCASSLSWSEKLFFGSGTQLSVL.

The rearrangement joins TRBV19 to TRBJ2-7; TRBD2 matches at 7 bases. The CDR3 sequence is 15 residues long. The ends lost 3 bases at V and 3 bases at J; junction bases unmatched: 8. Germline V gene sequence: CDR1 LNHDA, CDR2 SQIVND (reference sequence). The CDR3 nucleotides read TGTGCCAGTAGTATGGAACCAGCGGGGAACTACGAGCAGTACTTC. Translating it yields CASSMEPAGNYEQYF. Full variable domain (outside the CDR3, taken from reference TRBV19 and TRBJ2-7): DGGITQSPKYLFRKEGQNVTLSCEQNLNHDAMYWYRQDPGQGLRLIYYSQIVNDFQKGDIAEGYSVSREKKESFPLTVTSAQKNPTAFYLCASSMEPAGNYEQYFGPGTRLTVT.

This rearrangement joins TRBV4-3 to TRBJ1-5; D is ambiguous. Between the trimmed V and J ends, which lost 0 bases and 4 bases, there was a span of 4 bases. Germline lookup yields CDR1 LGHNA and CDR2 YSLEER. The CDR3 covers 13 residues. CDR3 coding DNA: TGCGCCAGCAGCCAAGACAGTAATCAGCCCCAGCATTTT. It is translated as CASSQDSNQPQHF.

CDR3 bases: TGTGCCAGTAGTATGGGGGGGATCGCCTATAATTCACCCCTCCACTTT. The encoded protein is CASSMGGIAYNSPLHF. The chain combines TRBV19 with TRBJ1-6; D may be TRBD1 (5 bases). The CDR3 sequence is 16 residues long. V gave up 3 bases and J gave up 2 bases, with 11 bases separating them. Germline CDR1 is LNHDA and CDR2 is SQIVND (reference sequence).

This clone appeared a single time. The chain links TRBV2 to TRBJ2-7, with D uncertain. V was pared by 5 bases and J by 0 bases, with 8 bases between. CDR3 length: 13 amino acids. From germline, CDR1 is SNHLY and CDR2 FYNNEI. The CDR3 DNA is TGTGCCAGCAGTCGCAGTTACTCCTACGAGCAGTACTTC. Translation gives CASSRSYSYEQYF.

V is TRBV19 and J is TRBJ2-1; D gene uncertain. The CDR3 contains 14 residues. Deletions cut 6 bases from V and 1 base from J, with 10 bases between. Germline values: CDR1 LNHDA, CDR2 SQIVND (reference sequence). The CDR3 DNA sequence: TGTGCCAGTAGGTCCCCCGAGTCCTACAATGAGCAGTTCTTC. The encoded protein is CASRSPESYNEQFF.

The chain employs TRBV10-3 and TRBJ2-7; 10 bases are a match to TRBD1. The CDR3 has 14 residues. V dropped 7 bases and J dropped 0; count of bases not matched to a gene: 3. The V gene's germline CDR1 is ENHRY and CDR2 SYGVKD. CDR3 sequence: CAITRDRGSYEQYF. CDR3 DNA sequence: TGTGCCATCACTAGGGACAGGGGCTCCTACGAGCAGTACTTC.

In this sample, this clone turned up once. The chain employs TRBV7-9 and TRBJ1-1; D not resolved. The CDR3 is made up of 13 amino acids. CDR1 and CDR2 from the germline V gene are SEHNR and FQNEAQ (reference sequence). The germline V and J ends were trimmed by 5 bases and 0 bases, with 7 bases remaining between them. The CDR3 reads CASSRSVNTEAFF. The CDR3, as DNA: TGTGCCAGCAGCCGTTCAGTGAACACTGAAGCTTTCTTT.

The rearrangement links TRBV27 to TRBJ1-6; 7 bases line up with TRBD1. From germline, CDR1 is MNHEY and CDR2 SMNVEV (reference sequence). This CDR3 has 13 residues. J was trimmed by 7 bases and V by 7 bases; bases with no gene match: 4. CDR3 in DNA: TGTGCCAGCACGGACAGGCCGAATTCACCCCTCCACTTT. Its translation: CASTDRPNSPLHF.

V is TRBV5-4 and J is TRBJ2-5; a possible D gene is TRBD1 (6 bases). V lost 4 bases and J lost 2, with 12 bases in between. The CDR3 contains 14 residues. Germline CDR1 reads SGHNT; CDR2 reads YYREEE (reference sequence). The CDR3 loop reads CASSHRDTQETQYF. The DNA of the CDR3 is TGTGCCAGCAGCCACCGGGACACTCAAGAGACCCAGTACTTC. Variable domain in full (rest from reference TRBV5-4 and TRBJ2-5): ETGVTQSPTHLIKTRGQQVTLRCSSQSGHNTVSWYQQALGQGPQFIFQYYREEENGRGNFPPRFSGLQFPNYSSELNVNALELDDSALYLCASSHRDTQETQYFGPGTRLLVL.

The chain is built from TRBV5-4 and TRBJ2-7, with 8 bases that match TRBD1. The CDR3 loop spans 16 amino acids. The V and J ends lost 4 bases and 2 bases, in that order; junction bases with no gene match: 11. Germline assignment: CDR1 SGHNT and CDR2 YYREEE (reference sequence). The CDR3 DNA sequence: TGTGCCAGCAGCGACAGGGGAAAAAACCCTACCTACGAGCAGTACTTC. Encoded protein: CASSDRGKNPTYEQYF.

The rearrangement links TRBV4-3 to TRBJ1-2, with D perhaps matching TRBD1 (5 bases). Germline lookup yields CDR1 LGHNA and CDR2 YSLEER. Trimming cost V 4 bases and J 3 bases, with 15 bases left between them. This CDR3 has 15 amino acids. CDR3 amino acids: CASSPQPGIHYGYTF. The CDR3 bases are TGCGCCAGCAGCCCGCAACCAGGGATTCACTATGGCTACACCTTC.

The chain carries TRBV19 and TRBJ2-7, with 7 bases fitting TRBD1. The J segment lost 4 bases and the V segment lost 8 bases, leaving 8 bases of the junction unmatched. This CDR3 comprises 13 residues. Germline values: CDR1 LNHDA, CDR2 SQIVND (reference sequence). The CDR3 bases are TGTGCCAGTTCGACAGGGTCTTGGTACGAGCAGTACTTC. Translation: CASSTGSWYEQYF.

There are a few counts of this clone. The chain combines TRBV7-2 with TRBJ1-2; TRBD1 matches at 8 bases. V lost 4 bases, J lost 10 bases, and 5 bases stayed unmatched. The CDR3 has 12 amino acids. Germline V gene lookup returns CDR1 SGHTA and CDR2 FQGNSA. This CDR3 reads CASSSWTGPYTF. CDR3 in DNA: TGTGCCAGCAGCTCTTGGACAGGGCCCTACACCTTC.